This T cell receptor beta chain originates from a study of ipilimumab plus nivolumab after autologous stem cell transplantation (dated by TCRdb to 2020 to 2023). At the level of the whole study: Trial patients received a median of about five ipilimumab doses and about 8 nivolumab doses. High-risk transplant-naive patients and patients relapsing within 3 years of a first autologous transplant were included in the myeloma cohort. Patients in the trial were undergoing autologous transplant and had high-risk diffuse large B cell lymphoma, mature T cell lymphoma, or multiple myeloma. The intent-to-treat population of the trial consisted of 30 to 35 patients.

With respect to this clone: Its recognized antigen is unknown. The input lacks base qualities; no much larger clone sits a single base away.

Ipilimumab was given at 1 mg/kg intravenously on day 1 of selected weeks, and checkpoint therapy started 14 to 28 days after autologous transplant. Nivolumab was administered at 3 mg/kg intravenously on day 1 of weeks 1, 4, 7, 10, and every two weeks through week 26. Combined checkpoint inhibition with ipilimumab and nivolumab as consolidation after autologous stem cell transplantation was tested in a Phase Ib clinical trial. For CDR1 and CDR2, the germline V gene lists SGHAT and FQNNGV. The CDR3 spans 14 residues, from the cysteine through the phenylalanine. The retained sequence is limited to the CDR3, 42 bases, with the frame set at the first base. Unmatched junction bases come to 5, with V trimmed by 2 bases and J by 5 bases. General study outcomes and caveats: Combined checkpoint inhibition appeared tolerable as post-transplant consolidation, according to the authors' conclusion. The authors stated that profiles of the T cell receptor repertoire, regulatory T cell phenotype and gut microbiota provided a biologic rationale for studying this approach further.

Library preparation used the immunoSEQ multiplex PCR assay. The clones in this table, taken by TCRdb from immuneACCESS, are in-frame only. Not every clone is retained; where verified, under half of the shortfall comes from an unresolved V gene, and the cause of the rest is unknown. The sample table lists 3,000 or so clones, 84% of them with a count of one. The ten most abundant clones make up around 10% of the sample. Material: PBMCs, obtained in a trial of ipilimumab plus nivolumab as post-transplant consolidation. This sequence originates from a male donor with multiple myeloma. The chain couples TRBV11-2 to TRBJ1-1, with 7 central nucleotides matching TRBD1. The nucleotide sequence reads as follows: TGTGCCAGCAGCTTAAACCAGGGGGAAACTGAAGCTTTCTTT. This codes for CASSLNQGETEAFF.